The entry that follows covers one TCR beta chain sequence. Its antigen is undetermined. Every HIV-positive participant received treatment in the United States. Germline assignment: CDR1 PRHDT and CDR2 FYEKMQ (reference sequence). The CDR3 extends over 14 amino acids. Trimming shortened V by 3 bases and J by 6 bases, and 12 bases separated the two germline ends. This sample is part of a study of long-term antiretroviral therapy in people with HIV. The authors ran the immunoSEQ assay, v3.0, at survey level. Repertoires were generated with immunoSEQ multiplex PCR, while TCRdb's copy carries only in-frame clones and drops some. The sample contains about 25,000 clones, around 90% of which appear only once. General study findings and limits: Documentation of ART adherence, viral resistance or therapy changes was absent.

The gene calls are TRBV13 and TRBJ1-5; no firm D call. Sequencing was performed on unsorted PBMCs, taken around 4.6 years after starting antiretroviral therapy. This TCR derives from a young man with HIV. The CDR3 region has the DNA TGTGCCAGCAGCTTGAGAGGCTTGGGTCAGCCCCAGCATTTT. It encodes CASSLRGLGQPQHF. Supplemented by reference TRBV13 and TRBJ1-5, the full variable domain reads AAGVIQSPRHLIKEKRETATLKCYPIPRHDTVYWYQQGPGQDPQFLISFYEKMQSDKGSIPDRFSAQQFSDYHSELNMSSLELGDSALYFCASSLRGLGQPQHFGDGTRLSIL.